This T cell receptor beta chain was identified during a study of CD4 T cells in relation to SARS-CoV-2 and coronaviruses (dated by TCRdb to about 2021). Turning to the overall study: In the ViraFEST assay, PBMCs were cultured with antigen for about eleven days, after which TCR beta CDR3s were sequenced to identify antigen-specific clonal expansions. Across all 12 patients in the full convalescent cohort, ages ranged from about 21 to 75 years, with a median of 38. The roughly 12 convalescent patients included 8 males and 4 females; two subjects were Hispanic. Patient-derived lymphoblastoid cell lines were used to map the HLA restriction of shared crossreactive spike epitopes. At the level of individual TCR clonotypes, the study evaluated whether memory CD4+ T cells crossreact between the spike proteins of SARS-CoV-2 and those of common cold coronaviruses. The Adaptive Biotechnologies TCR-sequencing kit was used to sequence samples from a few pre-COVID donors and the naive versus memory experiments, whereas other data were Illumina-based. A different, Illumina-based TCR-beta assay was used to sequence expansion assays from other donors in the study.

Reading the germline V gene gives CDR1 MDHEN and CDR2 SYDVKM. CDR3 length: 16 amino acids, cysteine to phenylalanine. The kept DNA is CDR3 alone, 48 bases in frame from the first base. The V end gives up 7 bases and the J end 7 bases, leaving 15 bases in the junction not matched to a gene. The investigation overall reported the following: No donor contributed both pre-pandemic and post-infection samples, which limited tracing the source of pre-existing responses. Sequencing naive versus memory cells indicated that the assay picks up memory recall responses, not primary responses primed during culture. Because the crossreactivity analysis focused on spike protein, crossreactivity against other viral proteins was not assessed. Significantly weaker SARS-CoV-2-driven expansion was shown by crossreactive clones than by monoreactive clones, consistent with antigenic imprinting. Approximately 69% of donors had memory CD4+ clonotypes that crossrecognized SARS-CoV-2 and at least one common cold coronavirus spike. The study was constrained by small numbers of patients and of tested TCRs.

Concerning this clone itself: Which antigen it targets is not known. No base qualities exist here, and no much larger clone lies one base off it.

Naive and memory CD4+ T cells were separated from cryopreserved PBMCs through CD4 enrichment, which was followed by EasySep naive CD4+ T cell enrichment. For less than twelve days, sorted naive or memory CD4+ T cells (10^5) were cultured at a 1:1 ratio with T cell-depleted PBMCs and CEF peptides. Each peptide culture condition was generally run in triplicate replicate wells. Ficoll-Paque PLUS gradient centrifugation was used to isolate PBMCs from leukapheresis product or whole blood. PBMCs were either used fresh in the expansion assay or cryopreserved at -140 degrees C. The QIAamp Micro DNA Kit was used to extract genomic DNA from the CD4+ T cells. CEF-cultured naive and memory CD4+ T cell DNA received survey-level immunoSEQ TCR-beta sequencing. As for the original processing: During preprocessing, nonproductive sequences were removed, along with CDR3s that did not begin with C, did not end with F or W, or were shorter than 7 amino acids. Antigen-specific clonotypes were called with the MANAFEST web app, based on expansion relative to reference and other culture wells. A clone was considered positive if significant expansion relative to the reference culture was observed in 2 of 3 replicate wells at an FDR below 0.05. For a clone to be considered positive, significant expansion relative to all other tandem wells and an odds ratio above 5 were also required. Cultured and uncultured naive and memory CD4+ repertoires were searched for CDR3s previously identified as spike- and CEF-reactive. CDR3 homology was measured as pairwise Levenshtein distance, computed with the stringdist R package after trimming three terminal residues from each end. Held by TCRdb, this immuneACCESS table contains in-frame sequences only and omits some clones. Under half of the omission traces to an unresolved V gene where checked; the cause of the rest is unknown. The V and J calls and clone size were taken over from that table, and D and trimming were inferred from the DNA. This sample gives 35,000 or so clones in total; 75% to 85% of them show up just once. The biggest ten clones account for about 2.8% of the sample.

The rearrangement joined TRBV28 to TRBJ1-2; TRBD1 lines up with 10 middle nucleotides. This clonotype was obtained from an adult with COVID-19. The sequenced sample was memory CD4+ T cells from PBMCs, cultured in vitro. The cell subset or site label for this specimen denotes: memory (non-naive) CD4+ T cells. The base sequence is TGTGCCAGCACCACAGTGATGGACAGGGGGACGTCTGGCTACACCTTC. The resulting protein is CASTTVMDRGTSGYTF.